This T cell receptor beta chain was profiled in a study of OX40 agonist ivuxolimab in advanced cancers. The wider study: Ivuxolimab, an agonist antibody against OX40 (CD134), was given to patients. Dose-escalation subjects each had hepatocellular carcinoma, melanoma, renal cell or head and neck cancer.

This table comes from immunoSEQ multiplex PCR, and its TCRdb copy is limited to in-frame clones, with some not included. The data show some 35,000 clones, more than 60% seen once. Germline V lookup: CDR1 SGHNT, CDR2 YYREEE (reference sequence). V lost 5 bases, J lost 6 bases, and 15 bases lay in between. CDR3 length: 14 residues. This chain links TRBV5-4 with TRBJ1-5; D is possibly TRBD1 (5 bases). The material sequenced was CD4+ or CD8+ T cells sorted from blood, taken in a trial of the OX40 agonist ivuxolimab. The TCR originated in an adult with an advanced solid tumor such as melanoma, head and neck, liver or kidney cancer. CDR3 coding DNA: TGTGCCAGCAGGGGGTCCAGGGAAAGTCAGCCCCAGCATTTT. This gives the protein CASRGSRESQPQHF.